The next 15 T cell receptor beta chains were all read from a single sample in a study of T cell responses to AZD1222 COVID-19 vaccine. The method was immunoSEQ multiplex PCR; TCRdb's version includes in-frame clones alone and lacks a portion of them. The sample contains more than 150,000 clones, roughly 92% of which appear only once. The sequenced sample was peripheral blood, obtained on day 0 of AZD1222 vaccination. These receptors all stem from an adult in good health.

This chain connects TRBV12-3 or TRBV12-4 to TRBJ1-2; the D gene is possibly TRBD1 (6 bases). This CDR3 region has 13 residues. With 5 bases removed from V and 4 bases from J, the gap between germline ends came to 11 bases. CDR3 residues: CASSPDSTYGYTF. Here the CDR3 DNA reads TGTGCCAGCAGTCCGGACAGCACCTATGGCTACACCTTC.

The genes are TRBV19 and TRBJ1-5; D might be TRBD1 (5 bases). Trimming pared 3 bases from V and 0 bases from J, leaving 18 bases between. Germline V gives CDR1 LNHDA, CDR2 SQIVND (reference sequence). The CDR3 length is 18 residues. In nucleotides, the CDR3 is TGTGCCAGTAGTATCGGGGGGGTCAGGAGGGCTAGCAATCAGCCCCAGCATTTT. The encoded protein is CASSIGGVRRASNQPQHF.

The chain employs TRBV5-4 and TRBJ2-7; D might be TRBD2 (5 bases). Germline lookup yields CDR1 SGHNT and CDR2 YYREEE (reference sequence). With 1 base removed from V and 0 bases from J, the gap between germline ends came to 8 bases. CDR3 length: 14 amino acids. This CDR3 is CASSLTGDSYEQYV. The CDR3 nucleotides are TGTGCCAGCAGCTTGACCGGGGACTCCTACGAGCAGTACGTC.

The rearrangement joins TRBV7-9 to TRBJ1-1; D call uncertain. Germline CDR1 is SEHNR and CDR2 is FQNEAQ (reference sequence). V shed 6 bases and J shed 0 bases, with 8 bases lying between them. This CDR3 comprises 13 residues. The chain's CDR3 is CASRSPMNTEAFF. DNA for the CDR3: TGTGCCAGCAGAAGCCCCATGAACACTGAAGCTTTCTTT.

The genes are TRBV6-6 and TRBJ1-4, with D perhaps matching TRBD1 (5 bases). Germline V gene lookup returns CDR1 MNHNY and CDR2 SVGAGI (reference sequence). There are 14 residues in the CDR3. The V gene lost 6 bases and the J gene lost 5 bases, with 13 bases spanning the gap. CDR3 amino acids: CASSPTGRNEKLFF. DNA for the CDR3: TGTGCCAGCAGCCCTACGGGGCGGAATGAAAAACTGTTTTTT.

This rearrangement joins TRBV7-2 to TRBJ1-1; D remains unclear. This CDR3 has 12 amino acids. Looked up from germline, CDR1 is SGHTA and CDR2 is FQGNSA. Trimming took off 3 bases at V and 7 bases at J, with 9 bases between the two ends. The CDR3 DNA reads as TGTGCCAGCAGCTTGATTTGGGGTGAAGCTTTCTTT. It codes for CASSLIWGEAFF. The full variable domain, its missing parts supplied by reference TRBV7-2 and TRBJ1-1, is GAGVSQSPSNKVTEKGKDVELRCDPISGHTALYWYRQSLGQGLEFLIYFQGNSAPDKSGLPSDRFSAERTGGSVSTLTIQRTQQEDSAVYLCASSLIWGEAFFGQGTRLTVV.

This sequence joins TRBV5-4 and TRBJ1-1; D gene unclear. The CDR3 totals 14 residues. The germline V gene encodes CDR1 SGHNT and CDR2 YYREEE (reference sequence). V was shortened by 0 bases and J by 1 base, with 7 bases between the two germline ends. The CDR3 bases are TGTGCCAGCAGCTTGGGGAGGGCGAACACTGAAGCTTTCTTT. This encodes CASSLGRANTEAFF.

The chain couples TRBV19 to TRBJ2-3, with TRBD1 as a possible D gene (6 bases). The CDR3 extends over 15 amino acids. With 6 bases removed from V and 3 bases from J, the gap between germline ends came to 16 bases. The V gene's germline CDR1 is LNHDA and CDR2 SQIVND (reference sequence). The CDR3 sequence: CASSPRGTGTDTQYF. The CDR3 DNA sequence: TGTGCCAGTAGCCCCAGGGGTACAGGGACAGATACGCAGTATTTT.

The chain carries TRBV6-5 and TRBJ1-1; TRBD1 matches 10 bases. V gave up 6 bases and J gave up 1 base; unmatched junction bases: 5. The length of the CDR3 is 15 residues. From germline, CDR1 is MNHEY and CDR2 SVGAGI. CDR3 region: CASRDRGSSNTEAFF. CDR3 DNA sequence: TGTGCCAGCAGGGACAGGGGGAGCTCGAACACTGAAGCTTTCTTT.

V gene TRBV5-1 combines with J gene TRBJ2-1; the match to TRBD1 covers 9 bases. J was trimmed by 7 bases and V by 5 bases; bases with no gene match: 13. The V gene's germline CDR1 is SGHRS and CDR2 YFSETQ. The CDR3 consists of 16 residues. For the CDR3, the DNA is TGCGCCAGCAGGGCACCGCCGGGACAGGGTGAAAATGAGCAGTTCTTC. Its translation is CASRAPPGQGENEQFF.

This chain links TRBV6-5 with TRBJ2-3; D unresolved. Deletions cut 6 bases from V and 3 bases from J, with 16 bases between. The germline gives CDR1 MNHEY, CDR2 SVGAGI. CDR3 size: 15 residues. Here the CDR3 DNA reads TGTGCCAGCAGACCTAGGTTTCCAGTTACAGATACGCAGTATTTT. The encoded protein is CASRPRFPVTDTQYF.

In DNA, the CDR3 is TGTGCCATCGGACAGGGTGGGATGCCGAACTATGGCTACACCTTC. This translates into CAIGQGGMPNYGYTF. The genes are TRBV19 and TRBJ1-2; 8 bases are a match to TRBD1. With V trimmed by 10 bases and J by 2 bases, 12 bases remained unmatched. The germline V gene encodes CDR1 LNHDA and CDR2 SQIVND (reference sequence). This CDR3 comprises 15 residues.

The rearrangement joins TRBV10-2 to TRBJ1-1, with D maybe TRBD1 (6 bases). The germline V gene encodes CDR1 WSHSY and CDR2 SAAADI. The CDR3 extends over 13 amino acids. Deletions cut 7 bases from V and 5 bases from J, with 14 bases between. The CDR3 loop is CASNHRVETEAFF. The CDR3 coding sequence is TGCGCCAGCAATCACAGGGTGGAAACTGAAGCTTTCTTT.

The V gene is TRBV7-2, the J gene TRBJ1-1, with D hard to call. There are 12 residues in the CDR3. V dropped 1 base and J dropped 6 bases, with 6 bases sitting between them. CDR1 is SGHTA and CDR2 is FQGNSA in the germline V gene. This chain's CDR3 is CASSLVASEAFF. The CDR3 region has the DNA TGTGCCAGCAGCTTAGTTGCATCTGAAGCTTTCTTT.

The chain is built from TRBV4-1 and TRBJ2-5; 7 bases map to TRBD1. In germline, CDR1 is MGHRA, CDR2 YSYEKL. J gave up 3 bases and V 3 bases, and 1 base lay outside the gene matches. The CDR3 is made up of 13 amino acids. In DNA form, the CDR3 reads TGCGCCAGCAGCCAGGGGACAGAAGAGACCCAGTACTTC. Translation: CASSQGTEETQYF.